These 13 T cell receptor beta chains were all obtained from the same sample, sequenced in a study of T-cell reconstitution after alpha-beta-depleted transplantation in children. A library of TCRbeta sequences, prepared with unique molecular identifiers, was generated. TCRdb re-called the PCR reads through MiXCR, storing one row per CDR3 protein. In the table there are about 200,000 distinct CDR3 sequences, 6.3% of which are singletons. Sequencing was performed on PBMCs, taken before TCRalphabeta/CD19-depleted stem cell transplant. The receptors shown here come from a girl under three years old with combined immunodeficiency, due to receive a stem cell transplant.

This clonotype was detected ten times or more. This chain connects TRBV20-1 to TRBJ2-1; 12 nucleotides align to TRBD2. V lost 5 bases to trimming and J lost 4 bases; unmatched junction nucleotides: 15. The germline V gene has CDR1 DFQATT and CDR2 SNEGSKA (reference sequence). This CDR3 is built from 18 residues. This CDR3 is CSAVSSGRAYGGYNEQFF. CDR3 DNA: TGCAGTGCTGTGTCTAGCGGGAGGGCCTATGGGGGTTACAATGAGCAGTTCTTC.

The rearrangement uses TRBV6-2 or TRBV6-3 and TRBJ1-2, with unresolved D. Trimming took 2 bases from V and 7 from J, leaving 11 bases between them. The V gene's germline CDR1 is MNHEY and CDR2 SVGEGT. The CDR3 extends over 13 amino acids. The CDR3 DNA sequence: TGTGCCAGCAGTTACCGGACGATCGGTGGCTACACCTTC. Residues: CASSYRTIGGYTF.

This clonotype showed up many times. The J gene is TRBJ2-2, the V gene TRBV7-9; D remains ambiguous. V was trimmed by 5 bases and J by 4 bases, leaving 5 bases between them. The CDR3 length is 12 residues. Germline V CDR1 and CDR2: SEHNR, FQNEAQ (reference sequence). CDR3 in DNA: TGTGCCAGCAGCCGAGCCACCGGGGAGCTGTTTTTT. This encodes CASSRATGELFF.

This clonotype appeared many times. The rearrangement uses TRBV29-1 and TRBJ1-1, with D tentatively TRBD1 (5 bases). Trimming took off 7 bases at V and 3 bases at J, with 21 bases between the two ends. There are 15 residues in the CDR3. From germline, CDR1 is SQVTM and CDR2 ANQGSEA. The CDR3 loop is CSGWGDPAPDTEAFF. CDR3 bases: TGCAGCGGGTGGGGGGACCCAGCCCCGGACACTGAAGCTTTCTTT.

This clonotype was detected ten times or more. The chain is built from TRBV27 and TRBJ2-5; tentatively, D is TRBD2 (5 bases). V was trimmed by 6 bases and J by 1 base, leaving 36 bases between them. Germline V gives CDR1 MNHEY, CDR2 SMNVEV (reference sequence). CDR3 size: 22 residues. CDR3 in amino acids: CASSFIERPRDLLSGGQETQYF. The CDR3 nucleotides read TGTGCCAGCAGCTTTATCGAGCGGCCAAGAGATCTGCTTTCAGGCGGCCAAGAGACCCAGTACTTC.

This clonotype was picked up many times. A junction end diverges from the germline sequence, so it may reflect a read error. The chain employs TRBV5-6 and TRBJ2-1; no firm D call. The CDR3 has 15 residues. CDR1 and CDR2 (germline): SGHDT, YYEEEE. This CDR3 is CASSLGLITYNEQFF. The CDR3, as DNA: TGTGCCAGCAGTTTGGGTCTGATAACCTACAATGAGCAGTTCTTC.

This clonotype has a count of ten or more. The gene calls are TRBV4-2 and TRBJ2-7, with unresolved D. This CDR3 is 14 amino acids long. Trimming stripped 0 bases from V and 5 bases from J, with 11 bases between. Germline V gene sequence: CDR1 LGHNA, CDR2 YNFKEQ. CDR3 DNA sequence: TGTGCCAGCAGCCAAGAGTCTGGTATCGACGAGCAGTACTTC. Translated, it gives CASSQESGIDEQYF.

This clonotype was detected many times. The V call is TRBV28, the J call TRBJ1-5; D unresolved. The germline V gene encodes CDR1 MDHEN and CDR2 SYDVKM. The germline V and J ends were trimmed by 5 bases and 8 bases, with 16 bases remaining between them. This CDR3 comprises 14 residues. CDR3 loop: CASSPPGRNEPQHF. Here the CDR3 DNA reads TGTGCCAGCAGTCCTCCAGGTAGGAACGAGCCCCAGCATTTT. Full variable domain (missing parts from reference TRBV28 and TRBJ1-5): DVKVTQSSRYLVKRTGEKVFLECVQDMDHENMFWYRQDPGLGLRLIYFSYDVKMKEKGDIPEGYSVSREKKERFSLILESASTNQTSMYLCASSPPGRNEPQHFGDGTRLSIL.

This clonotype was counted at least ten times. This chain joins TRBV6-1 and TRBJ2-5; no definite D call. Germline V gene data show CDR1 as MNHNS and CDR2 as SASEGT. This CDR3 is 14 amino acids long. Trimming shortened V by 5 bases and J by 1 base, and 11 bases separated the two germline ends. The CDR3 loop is CASSPSRLQETQYF. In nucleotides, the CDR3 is TGTGCCAGCAGTCCAAGCAGGCTCCAAGAGACCCAGTACTTC.

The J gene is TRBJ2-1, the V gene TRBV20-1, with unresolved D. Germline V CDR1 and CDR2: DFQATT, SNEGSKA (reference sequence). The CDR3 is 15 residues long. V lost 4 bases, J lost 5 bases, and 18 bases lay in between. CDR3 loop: CSATYEIHLHNEQFF. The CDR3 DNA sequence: TGCAGTGCTACCTATGAAATTCATCTCCACAATGAGCAGTTCTTC.

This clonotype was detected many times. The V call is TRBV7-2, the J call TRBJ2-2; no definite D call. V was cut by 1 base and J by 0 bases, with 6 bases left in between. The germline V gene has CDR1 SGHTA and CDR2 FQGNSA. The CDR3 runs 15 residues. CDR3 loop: CASSLGYANTGELFF. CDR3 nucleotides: TGTGCCAGCAGCTTAGGGTACGCGAACACCGGGGAGCTGTTTTTT.

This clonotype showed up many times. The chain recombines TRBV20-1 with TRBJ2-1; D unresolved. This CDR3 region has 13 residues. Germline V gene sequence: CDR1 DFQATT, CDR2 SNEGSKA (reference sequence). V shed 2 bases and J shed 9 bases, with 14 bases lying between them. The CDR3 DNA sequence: TGCAGTGCTAGACATGTGATCACGGGTGAGCAGTTCTTC. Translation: CSARHVITGEQFF.

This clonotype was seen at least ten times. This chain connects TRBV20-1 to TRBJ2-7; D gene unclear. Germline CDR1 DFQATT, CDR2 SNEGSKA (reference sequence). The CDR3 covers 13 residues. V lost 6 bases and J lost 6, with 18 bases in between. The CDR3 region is CSARRLGLGEQYF. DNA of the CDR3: TGCAGTGCCAGAAGACTGGGGTTGGGCGAGCAGTACTTC.